This T cell receptor (beta chain) was found in a study of T cells in women clearing cervical HPV infection. Study at large: Donors had HPV16-related CIN3 or worse; 2 had invasive cancer.

Note on this clone: The DNA ends 3 residues before the CDR3 does, and the rest of the CDR3 is filled in from the germline J gene.

All donors had a single incident cervical HPV16 infection, not prevalent. The table came from immunoSEQ multiplex PCR; TCRdb's copy has only in-frame clones and leaves some out. The table for this sample gives 42,000 or so clones. This CDR3 region has 19 residues. The V gene end was trimmed by 4 bases and the J gene end by 0 bases; junction bases not matched to a gene: 12. Germline V gives CDR1 SGHDN, CDR2 FVKESK. Sequencing was done on a sample of blood buffy coat. V gene TRBV14 combines with J gene TRBJ2-3, with 11 bases lining up with TRBD2. This clonotype was obtained from a woman between 18 and 69 years old with a cervical HPV16 infection that either progressed to CIN3+ or cleared (not recorded which). The CDR3 spells CASSLRTLAGGDSTDTQYF. The CDR3 bases that were read are TGTGCCAGCAGCCTCCGTACCCTAGCGGGGGGAGATAGCACAGATACG.